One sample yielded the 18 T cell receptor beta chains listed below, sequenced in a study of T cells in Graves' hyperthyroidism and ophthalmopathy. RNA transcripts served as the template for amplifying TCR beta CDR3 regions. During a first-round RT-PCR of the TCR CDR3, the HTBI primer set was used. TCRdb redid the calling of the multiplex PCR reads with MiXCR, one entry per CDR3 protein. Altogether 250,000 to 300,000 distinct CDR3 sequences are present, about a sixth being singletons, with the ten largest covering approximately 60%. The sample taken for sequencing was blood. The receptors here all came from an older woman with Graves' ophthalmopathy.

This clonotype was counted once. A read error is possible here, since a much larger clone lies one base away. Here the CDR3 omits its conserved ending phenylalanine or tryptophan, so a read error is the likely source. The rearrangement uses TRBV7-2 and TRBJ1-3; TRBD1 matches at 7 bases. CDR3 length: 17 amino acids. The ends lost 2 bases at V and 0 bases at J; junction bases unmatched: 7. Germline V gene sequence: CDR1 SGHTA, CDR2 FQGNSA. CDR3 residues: CASSLKGQIISGNTIYL. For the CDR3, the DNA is TGTGCCAGCAGCTTAAAGGGACAGATCATCTCTGGAAACACCATATATCTT.

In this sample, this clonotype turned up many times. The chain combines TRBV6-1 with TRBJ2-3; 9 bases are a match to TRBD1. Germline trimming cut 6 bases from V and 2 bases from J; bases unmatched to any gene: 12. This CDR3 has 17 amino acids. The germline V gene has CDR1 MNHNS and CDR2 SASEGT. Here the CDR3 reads CASSLGQGGGYTDTQYF. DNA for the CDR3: TGTGCCAGCAGCCTGGGACAGGGTGGGGGTTACACAGATACGCAGTATTTT.

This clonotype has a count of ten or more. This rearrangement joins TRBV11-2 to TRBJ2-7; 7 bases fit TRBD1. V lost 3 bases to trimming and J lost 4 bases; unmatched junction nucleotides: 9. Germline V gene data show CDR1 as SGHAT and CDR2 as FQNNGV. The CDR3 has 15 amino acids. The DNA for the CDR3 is TGTGCCAGCAGCTTTGGGGACAGTTCTTCGTACGAGCAGTACTTC. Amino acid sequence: CASSFGDSSSYEQYF.

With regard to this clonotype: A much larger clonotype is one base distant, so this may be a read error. The CDR3 DNA reads as TGTGCCAGCAGCGTAACAGAGACGTACGAGCAGTACTTC. Protein product: CASSVTETYEQYF. This rearrangement joins TRBV7-2 to TRBJ2-7, with D unresolved. Trimming removed 5 bases from V and 4 bases from J, with 12 bases in between. This CDR3 spans 13 amino acids. Germline CDR1 reads SGHTA; CDR2 reads FQGNSA.

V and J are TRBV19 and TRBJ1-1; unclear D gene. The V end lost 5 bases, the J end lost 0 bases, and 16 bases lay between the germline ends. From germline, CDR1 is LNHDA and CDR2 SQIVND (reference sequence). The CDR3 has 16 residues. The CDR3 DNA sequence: TGTGCCAGTAGTGGGCGTCGGACGGCAATGAACACTGAAGCTTTCTTT. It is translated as CASSGRRTAMNTEAFF.

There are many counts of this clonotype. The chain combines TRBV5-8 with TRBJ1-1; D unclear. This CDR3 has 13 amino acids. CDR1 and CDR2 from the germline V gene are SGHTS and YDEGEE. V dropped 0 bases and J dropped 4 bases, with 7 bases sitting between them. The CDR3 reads CASSLASGTEAFF. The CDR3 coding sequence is TGTGCCAGCAGCTTGGCCAGCGGCACTGAAGCTTTCTTT.

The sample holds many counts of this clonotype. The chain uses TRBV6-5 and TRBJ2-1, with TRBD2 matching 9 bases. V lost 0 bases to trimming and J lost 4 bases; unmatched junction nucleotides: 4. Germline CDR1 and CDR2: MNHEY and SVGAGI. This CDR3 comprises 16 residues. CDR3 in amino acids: CASSYSFSGGYNEQFF. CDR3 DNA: TGTGCCAGCAGTTACTCCTTTAGCGGGGGTTACAATGAGCAGTTCTTC.

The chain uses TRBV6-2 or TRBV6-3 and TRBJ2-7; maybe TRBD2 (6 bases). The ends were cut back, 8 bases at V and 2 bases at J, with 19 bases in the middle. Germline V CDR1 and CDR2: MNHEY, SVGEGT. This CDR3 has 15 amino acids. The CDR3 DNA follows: TGTGCCAGCTCTCGGAGGGGCCTCGGACCCTACGAGCAGTACTTC. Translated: CASSRRGLGPYEQYF.

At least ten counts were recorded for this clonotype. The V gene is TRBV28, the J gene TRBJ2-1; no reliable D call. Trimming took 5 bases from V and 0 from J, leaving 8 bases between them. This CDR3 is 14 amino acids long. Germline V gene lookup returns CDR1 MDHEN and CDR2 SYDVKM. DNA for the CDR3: TGTGCCAGCAGTAATCTAGGCTCCTACAATGAGCAGTTCTTC. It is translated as CASSNLGSYNEQFF.

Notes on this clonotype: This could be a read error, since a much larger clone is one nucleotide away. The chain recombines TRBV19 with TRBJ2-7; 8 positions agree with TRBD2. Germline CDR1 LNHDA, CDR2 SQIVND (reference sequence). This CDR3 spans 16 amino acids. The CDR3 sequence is CAGSRTRLATSYEQYF. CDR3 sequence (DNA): TGTGCCGGTAGTAGAACTCGACTAGCGACCTCCTACGAGCAGTACTTC.

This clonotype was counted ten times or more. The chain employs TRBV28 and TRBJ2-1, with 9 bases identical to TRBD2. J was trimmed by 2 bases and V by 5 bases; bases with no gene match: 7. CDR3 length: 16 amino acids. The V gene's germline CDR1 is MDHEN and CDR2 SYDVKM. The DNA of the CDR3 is TGTGCCAGCAGTCCCGCCCGACTAGCGGCCTACAATGAGCAGTTCTTC. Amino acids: CASSPARLAAYNEQFF. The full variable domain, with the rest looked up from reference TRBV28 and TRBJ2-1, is DVKVTQSSRYLVKRTGEKVFLECVQDMDHENMFWYRQDPGLGLRLIYFSYDVKMKEKGDIPEGYSVSREKKERFSLILESASTNQTSMYLCASSPARLAAYNEQFFGPGTRLTVL.

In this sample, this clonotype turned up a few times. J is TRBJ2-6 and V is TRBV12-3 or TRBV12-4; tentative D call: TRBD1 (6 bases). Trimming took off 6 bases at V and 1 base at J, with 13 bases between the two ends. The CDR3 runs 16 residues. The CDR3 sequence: CASSSQGRSGANVLTF. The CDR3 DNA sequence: TGTGCCAGCAGCAGTCAGGGGAGATCTGGGGCCAACGTCCTGACTTTC.

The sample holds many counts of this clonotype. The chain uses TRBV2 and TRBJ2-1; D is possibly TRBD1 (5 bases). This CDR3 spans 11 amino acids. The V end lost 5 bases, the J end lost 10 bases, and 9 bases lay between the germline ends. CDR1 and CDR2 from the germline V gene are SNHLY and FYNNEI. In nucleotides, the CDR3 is TGTGCCAGCAGTCCGACAGAGGAGCAGTTCTTC. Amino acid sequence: CASSPTEEQFF.

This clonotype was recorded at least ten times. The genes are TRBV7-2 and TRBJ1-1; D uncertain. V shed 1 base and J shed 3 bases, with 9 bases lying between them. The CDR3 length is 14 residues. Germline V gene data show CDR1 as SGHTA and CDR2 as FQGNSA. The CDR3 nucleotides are TGTGCCAGCAGCTTAGATGTCCGGGACACTGAAGCTTTCTTT. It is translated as CASSLDVRDTEAFF. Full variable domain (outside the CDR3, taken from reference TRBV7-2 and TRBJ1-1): GAGVSQSPSNKVTEKGKDVELRCDPISGHTALYWYRQSLGQGLEFLIYFQGNSAPDKSGLPSDRFSAERTGGSVSTLTIQRTQQEDSAVYLCASSLDVRDTEAFFGQGTRLTVV.

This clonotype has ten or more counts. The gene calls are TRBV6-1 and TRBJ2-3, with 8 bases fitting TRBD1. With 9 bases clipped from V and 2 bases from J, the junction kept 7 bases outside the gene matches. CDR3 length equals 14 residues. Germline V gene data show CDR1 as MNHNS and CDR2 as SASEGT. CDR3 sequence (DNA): TGTGCCAGTGACAGGGGATGGGACACAGATACGCAGTATTTT. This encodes CASDRGWDTDTQYF.

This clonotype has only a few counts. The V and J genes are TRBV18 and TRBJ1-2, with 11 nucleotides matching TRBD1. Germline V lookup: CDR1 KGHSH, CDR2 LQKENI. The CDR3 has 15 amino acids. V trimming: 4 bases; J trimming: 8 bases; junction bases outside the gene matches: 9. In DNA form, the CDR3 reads TGTGCCAGCTCACGGGGACAGGGGGAATCGGGCGGCTACACCTTC. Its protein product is CASSRGQGESGGYTF.

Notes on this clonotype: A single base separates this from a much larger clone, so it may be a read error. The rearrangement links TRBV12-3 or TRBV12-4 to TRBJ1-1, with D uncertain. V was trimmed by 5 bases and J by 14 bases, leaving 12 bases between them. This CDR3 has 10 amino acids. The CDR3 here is CASSRLRRFF. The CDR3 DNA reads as TGTGCCAGCAGTCGATTAAGGCGATTCTTT.

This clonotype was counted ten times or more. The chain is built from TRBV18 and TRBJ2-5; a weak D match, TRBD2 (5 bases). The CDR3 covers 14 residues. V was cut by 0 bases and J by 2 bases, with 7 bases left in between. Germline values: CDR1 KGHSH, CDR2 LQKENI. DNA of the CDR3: TGTGCCAGCTCACCACCGAGGGAGCAAGAGACCCAGTACTTC. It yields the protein CASSPPREQETQYF.